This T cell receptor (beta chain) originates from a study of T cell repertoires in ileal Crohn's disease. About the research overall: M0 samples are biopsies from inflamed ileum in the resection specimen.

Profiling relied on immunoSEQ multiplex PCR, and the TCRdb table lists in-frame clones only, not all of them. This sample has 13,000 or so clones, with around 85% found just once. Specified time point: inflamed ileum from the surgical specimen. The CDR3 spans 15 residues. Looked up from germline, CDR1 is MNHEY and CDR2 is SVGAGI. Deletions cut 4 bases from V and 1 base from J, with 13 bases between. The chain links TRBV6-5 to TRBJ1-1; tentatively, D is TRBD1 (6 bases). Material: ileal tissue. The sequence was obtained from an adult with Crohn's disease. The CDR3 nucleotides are TGTGCCAGCAGTTCGCTGGGCAGGGGGAACACTGAAGCTTTCTTT. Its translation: CASSSLGRGNTEAFF.